The 12 T cell receptor beta chains below all came from one sample that was sequenced in a study of regulatory T cells in long-lasting Graves disease. Time point defined: newly diagnosed GD, antithyroid drugs for less than 3 months. The TCR library used RNA extracted from PBMCs. Libraries of TCR beta came from iRepertoire HTBI primers plus Arm-PCR of CDR3 regions. TCRdb recomputed calls from the multiplex PCR reads with MiXCR, one row per CDR3 protein. Of a few hundred thousand distinct CDR3 sequences listed, more than 15% are singletons. In addition, the sample was reused for a study of T cells in Graves' hyperthyroidism and ophthalmopathy.

Sequenced here: peripheral blood mononuclear cells (PBMCs), sampled at new diagnosis, from a patient treated with antithyroid drugs. The receptors were gathered from a woman aged 30 to 39 with Graves disease.

This clonotype was counted only a few times. The V call is TRBV19, the J call TRBJ2-1; D is tentatively TRBD1 or TRBD2 (5 bases each). V was cut by 1 base and J by 7 bases, with 14 bases left in between. Germline lookup yields CDR1 LNHDA and CDR2 SQIVND (reference sequence). There are 15 residues in the CDR3. The CDR3 DNA sequence: TGTGCCAGTAGTATAGTTCTGAGGGGTGGGAATGAGCAGTTCTTC. Its protein is CASSIVLRGGNEQFF.

This clonotype has at least ten counts. This chain links TRBV20-1 with TRBJ2-3, with 9 bases that match TRBD2. After removal of 3 bases from V and 1 base from J, the junction contained 11 bases not matched to a gene. The CDR3 is 17 residues long. The germline CDR1 and CDR2 sequences are DFQATT and SNEGSKA (reference sequence). The DNA of the CDR3 is TGCAGTGCTAGGGTCCAGCGGGGGGTGTCGGGCACAGATACGCAGTATTTT. Residues: CSARVQRGVSGTDTQYF.

On this clonotype: A much bigger clone sits one base away, suggesting this may be a read error. The CDR3 DNA reads as TGTGCCAGCTCACCCGGACAGGTCGGGGCAGTTACGCAGTATTTT. Its translation is CASSPGQVGAVTQYF. The V and J genes are TRBV25-1 and TRBJ2-3, with 7 positions matching TRBD1. The V gene end was trimmed by 8 bases and the J gene end by 8 bases; junction bases not matched to a gene: 16. The CDR3 is 15 amino acids. Germline CDR1 reads MGHDK; CDR2 reads SYGVNS.

This clonotype came up many times. The V call is TRBV18, the J call TRBJ2-5, with a possible D match to TRBD1 (6 bases). The germline V gene encodes CDR1 KGHSH and CDR2 LQKENI. V shed 8 bases and J shed 2 bases, with 12 bases lying between them. The CDR3 totals 13 residues. The CDR3 region is CASAQGRQETQYF. The CDR3 nucleotides are TGTGCCAGCGCACAGGGACGGCAAGAGACCCAGTACTTC. Together with reference TRBV18 and TRBJ2-5, the CDR3 gives the full variable domain: NAGVMQNPRHLVRRRGQEARLRCSPMKGHSHVYWYRQLPEEGLKFMVYLQKENIIDESGMPKERFSAEFPKEGPSILRIQQVVRGDSAAYFCASAQGRQETQYFGPGTRLLVL.

The chain employs TRBV3-1 and TRBJ2-7; no definite D call. Trimming pared 4 bases from V and 2 bases from J, leaving 9 bases between. The CDR3 sequence is 13 residues long. Germline values: CDR1 LGHDT, CDR2 YNNKEL (reference sequence). CDR3 amino acids: CASSPRGTYEQYF. Here the CDR3 DNA reads TGTGCCAGCAGCCCCCGCGGAACCTACGAGCAGTACTTC.

The genes are TRBV12-3 or TRBV12-4 and TRBJ2-3, with D perhaps TRBD1 (6 bases). V lost 5 bases to trimming and J lost 7 bases, with 19 bases between them. This CDR3 has 15 residues. The CDR3 here is CASSGQRVASNTQYF. CDR3 DNA sequence: TGTGCCAGCAGTGGACAGCGAGTAGCTTCAAATACGCAGTATTTT.

In this sample, this clonotype turned up many times. One end of the junction is discordant with germline, which a read error may explain. The chain joins TRBV5-6 to TRBJ2-3, with 10 bases identical to TRBD1. Germline assignment: CDR1 SGHDT and CDR2 YYEEEE. The CDR3 has 12 amino acids. CDR3 sequence: CASSLLTGQGNF. The CDR3 DNA sequence: TGTGCCAGCAGCTTGCTGACGGGACAGGGGAATTTT.

There are many counts of this clonotype. The genes are TRBV20-1 and TRBJ2-2, with D hard to call. This CDR3 is 13 amino acids long. V lost 1 base, J lost 1 base, and 4 bases lay in between. Germline-derived CDR1 and CDR2 are DFQATT and SNEGSKA (reference sequence). CDR3 amino acids: CSARVVNTGELFF. CDR3 DNA: TGCAGTGCTAGAGTGGTGAACACCGGGGAGCTGTTTTTT.

This clonotype was seen ten or more times. The J gene is TRBJ1-1, the V gene TRBV7-8, with D perhaps matching TRBD1 (5 bases). Germline assignment: CDR1 SGHVS and CDR2 FQNEAQ. With 5 bases removed from V and 6 bases from J, the gap between germline ends came to 22 bases. This CDR3 is built from 16 residues. CDR3: CASSPPRWGTGAEAFF. CDR3 bases: TGTGCCAGCAGCCCCCCTCGTTGGGGCACCGGGGCTGAAGCTTTCTTT.

This clonotype was observed a handful of times. The rearrangement links TRBV4-1 to TRBJ2-1; the match to TRBD2 covers 13 bases. Germline CDR1 MGHRA, CDR2 YSYEKL. The V segment lost 4 bases and the J segment 5 bases; nucleotides outside the gene matches: 5. The CDR3 loop spans 16 amino acids. The CDR3: CASSRPTSGGDNEQFF. The CDR3 nucleotides are TGCGCCAGCAGCCGACCTACTAGCGGGGGGGACAATGAGCAGTTCTTC.

This clonotype appeared many times. The chain uses TRBV2 and TRBJ2-7, with D possibly being TRBD1 or TRBD2 (5 bases each). V was clipped by 8 bases and J by 0 bases, with 17 bases between them. Germline CDR1 is SNHLY and CDR2 is FYNNEI. The CDR3 sequence is 15 residues long. CDR3 sequence: CASSLGTSSSYEQYF. Written as DNA, the CDR3 is TGTGCCAGCTCCCTTGGGACCTCAAGCTCCTACGAGCAGTACTTC.

This clonotype was seen more than once but under ten times. A junction end diverges from the germline sequence, so it may reflect a read error. The V gene is TRBV16, the J gene TRBJ1-1; 7 nucleotides agree with TRBD1. This CDR3 contains 15 residues. CDR1 is KGHSY, CDR2 FQNENV, per germline. The CDR3 region is CTSSQGAGGETEAFF. The CDR3 nucleotides read TGTACCAGCAGCCAAGGGGCAGGGGGGGAAACTGAAGCTTTCTTT. Combining the CDR3 with reference TRBV16 and TRBJ1-1 gives the whole variable domain GEEVAQTPKHLVRGEGQKAKLYCAPIKGHSYVFWYQQVLKNEFKFLISFQNENVFDETGMPKERFSAKCLPNSPCSLEIQATKLEDSAVYFCTSSQGAGGETEAFFGQGTRLTVV.